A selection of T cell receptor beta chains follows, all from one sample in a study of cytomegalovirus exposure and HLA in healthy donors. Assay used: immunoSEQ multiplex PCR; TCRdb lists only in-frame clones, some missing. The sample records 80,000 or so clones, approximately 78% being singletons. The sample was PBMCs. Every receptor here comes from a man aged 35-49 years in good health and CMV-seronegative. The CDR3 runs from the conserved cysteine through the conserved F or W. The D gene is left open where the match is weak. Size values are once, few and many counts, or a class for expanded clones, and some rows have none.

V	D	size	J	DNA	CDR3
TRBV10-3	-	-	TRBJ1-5	TGTGCCATCGGCCGGGACATTAGCAATCAGCCCCAGCATTTT	CAIGRDISNQPQHF
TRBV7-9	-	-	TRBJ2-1	TGTGCCAGCAGCTTAAGGCGGCGGGGAGGGTTCTTC	CASSLRRRGGFF
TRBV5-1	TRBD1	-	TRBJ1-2	TGCGCCAGCAGCTTTGACGGACAGGGGGGTGGCTACACCTTC	CASSFDGQGGGYTF
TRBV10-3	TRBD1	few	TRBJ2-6	TGTGCCATCAGTGAGTCGGGGGTACAGGGGGCGGCTGGGGCCAACGTCCTGACTTTC	CAISESGVQGAAGANVLTF
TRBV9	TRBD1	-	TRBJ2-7	TGTGCCAGCAGCGTAGGGGGACAGGGGTACGAGCAGTACTTC	CASSVGGQGYEQYF
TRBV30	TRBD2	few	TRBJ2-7	TGTGCCTGGAGACTAGCGGGAGTCTACGAGCAGTACTTC	CAWRLAGVYEQYF
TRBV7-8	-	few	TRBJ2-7	TGTGCCAGCAGCTTGAGGGCCGAGCAGTACTTC	CASSLRAEQYF
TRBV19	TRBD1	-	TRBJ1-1	TGTGCCAGTAGTATCGACAGGGGTGGCACTGAAGCTTTCTTT	CASSIDRGGTEAFF
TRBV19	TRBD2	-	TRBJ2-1	TGTGCCAGTAGTCCATACGGACTAGGCGTTTCCTCCAATGAGCAGTTCTTC	CASSPYGLGVSSNEQFF
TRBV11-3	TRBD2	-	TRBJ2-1	TGTGCCAGCAGCTCCGGTCTAGCGGGTGAGCAGTTCTTC	CASSSGLAGEQFF
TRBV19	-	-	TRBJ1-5	TGTGCCAGTAGTATAACAGGGTCCAGCAATCAGCCCCAGCATTTT	CASSITGSSNQPQHF
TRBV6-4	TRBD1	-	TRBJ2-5	TGTGCCAGCAGTGATCCCGGGACAGGACAAGAGACCCAGTACTTC	CASSDPGTGQETQYF
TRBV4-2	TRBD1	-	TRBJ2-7	TGTGCCAGCAGCCCCGGCATGGGACAGGGGTATATAGAGCAGTACTTC	CASSPGMGQGYIEQYF
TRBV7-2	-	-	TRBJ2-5	TGTGCCAGCAGAAGACAACAAGAGACCCAGTACTTC	CASRRQQETQYF
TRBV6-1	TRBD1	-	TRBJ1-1	TGTGCCAGCAGCGCGGGGACAGGGCGCGCTGAAGCTTTCTTT	CASSAGTGRAEAFF
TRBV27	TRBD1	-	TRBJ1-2	TGTGCCAGCAGCCCAGAGAGGACAGGATTCAATGGCTACACCTTC	CASSPERTGFNGYTF
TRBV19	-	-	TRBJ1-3	TGTGCCAGCCCCTCAAACTTGAATGGAAACACCATATATTTT	CASPSNLNGNTIYF
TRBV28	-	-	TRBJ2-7	TGTGCCAGCAGCACGAGCCTTTCCGAGCAGTACTTC	CASSTSLSEQYF
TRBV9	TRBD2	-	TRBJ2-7	TGTGCCAGCAGCGTAGGACTAGCGGGAGGGCGGGGAAACTACGAGCAGTACTTC	CASSVGLAGGRGNYEQYF
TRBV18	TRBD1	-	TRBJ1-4	TGTGCCAGCTCCTGGGACAGCCCTGCAACTAATGAAAAACTGTTTTTT	CASSWDSPATNEKLFF